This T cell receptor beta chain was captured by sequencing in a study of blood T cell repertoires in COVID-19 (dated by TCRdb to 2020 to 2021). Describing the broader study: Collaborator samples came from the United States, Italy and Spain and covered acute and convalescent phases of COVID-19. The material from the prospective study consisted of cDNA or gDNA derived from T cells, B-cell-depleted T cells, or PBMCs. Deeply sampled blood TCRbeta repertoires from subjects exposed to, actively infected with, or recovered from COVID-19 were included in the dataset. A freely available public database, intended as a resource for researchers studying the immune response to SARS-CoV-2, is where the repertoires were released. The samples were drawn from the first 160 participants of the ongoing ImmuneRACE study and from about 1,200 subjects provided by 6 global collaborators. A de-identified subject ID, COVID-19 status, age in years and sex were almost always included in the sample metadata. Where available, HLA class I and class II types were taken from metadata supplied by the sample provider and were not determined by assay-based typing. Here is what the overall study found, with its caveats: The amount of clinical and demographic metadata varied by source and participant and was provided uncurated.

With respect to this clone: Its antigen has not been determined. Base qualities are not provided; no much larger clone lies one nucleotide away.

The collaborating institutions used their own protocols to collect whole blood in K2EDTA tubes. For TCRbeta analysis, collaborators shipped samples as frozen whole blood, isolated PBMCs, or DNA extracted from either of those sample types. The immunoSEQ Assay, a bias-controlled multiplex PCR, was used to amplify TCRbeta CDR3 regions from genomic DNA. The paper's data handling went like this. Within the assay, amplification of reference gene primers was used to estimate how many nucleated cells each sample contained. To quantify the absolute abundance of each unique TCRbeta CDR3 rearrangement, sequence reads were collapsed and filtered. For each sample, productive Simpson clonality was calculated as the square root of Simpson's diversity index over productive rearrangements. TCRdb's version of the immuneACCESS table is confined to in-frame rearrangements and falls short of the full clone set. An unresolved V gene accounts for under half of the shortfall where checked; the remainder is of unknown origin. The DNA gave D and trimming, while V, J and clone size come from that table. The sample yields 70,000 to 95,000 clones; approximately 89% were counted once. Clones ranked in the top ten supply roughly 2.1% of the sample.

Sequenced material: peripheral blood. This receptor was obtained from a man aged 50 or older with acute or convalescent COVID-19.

The DNA sequence is as follows: TGTGCCAGCTCATCTGTGGGACAGGTGAACACTGAAGCTTTCTTT. Translated, this is CASSSVGQVNTEAFF. The chain was built from TRBV18 and TRBJ1-1; a stretch of 8 junction bases matches TRBD1. The CDR3, cysteine through phenylalanine, is 15 amino acids long. Just the 45-base CDR3 DNA is kept, in frame starting at base 1. The germline V gene yields KGHSH for CDR1 and LQKENI for CDR2. Germline trimming amounts to 5 bases on V and 0 bases on J, with 5 as the count of junction bases outside the gene matches.